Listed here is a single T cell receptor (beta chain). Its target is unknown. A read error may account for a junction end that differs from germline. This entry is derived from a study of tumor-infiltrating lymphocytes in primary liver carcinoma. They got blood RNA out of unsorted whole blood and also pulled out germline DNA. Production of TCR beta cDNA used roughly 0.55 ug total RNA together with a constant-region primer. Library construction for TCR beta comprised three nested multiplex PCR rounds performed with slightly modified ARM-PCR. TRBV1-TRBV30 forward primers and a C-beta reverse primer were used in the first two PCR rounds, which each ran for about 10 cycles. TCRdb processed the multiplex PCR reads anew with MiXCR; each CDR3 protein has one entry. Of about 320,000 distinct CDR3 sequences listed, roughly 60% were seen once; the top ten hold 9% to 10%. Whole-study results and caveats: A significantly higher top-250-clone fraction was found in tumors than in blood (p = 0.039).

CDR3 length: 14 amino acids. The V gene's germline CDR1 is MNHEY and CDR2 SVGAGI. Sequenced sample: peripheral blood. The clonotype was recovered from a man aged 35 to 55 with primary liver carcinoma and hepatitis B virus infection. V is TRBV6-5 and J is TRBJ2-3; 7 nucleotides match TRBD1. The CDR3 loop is CASSMTGTTHTQYF. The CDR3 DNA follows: TGTGCCAGCAGTATGACAGGGACCACACATACGCAGTATTTT.